This passage covers 2 T cell receptor beta chains from one sample sequenced in a study of naive and memory T cell subsets (dated by TCRdb to about 2017). Receptor amplification or capture employed UMI-ligation and nested PCR. The sequencing machine was an Illumina MiSeq. The beta constant-region primer consisted of an equimolar mixture of two oligonucleotides that together covered TRBC1 and TRBC2. Four rounds of PCR were used to amplify ligated cDNA, with nested alpha and beta constant-region primers being used together with the SP2 primer. TCRdb took the public reads, trimmed them with fastp at Q25, ran MiXCR for clone calling and kept in-frame beta chains. Records with the same CDR3 protein are collapsed into one entry carrying the most frequent genes and DNA. The sample has just over 80,000 distinct CDR3 sequences on record, around 9% of them singletons. The biggest ten clones account for about 1.3% of the sample.

Sequenced sample: naive CD8+ T cells from blood. The cell subset or site label on this specimen signifies: naive T cells, CD45RA high CD27+. These receptors were taken from a human donor in good health.

Many counts were recorded for this clonotype. In DNA, the CDR3 is TGCAGCGTCCCACTGATCTTACAGGGGGCCGGAAAAGGCTACACCTTC. This translates into CSVPLILQGAGKGYTF. The V gene is TRBV29-1, the J gene TRBJ1-2; 9 positions match TRBD1. Germline values: CDR1 SQVTM, CDR2 ANQGSEA. Trimming cost V 6 bases and J 8 bases; bases outside gene matches: 19. This CDR3 is 16 amino acids long. The full variable domain, with the rest looked up from reference TRBV29-1 and TRBJ1-2, is SAVISQKPSRDICQRGTSLTIQCQVDSQVTMMFWYRQQPGQSLTLIATANQGSEATYESGFVIDKFPISRPNLTFSTLTVSNMSPEDSSIYLCSVPLILQGAGKGYTFGSGTRLTVV.

The gene calls are TRBV12-5 and TRBJ1-2; no reliable D call. This CDR3 has 13 residues. Trimming took 3 bases from V and 6 from J, leaving 11 bases between them. From germline, CDR1 is LGHNT and CDR2 FRNRAP. The CDR3 DNA reads as TGTGCTAGTGGTTTTGCCTCGCCGGATGGCTACACCTTC. It is translated as CASGFASPDGYTF.